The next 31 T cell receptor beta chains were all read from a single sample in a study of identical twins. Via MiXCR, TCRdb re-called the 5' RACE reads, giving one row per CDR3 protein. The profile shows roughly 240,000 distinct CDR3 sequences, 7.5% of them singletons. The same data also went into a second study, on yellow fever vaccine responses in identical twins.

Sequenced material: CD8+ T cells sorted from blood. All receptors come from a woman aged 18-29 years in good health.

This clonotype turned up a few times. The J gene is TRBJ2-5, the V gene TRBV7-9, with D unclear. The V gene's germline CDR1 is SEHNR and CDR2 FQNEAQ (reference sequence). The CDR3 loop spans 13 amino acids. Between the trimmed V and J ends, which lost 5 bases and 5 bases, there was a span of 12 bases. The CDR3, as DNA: TGTGCCAGCAGCGCCCGTGGGGTGGAGACCCAGTACTTC. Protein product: CASSARGVETQYF.

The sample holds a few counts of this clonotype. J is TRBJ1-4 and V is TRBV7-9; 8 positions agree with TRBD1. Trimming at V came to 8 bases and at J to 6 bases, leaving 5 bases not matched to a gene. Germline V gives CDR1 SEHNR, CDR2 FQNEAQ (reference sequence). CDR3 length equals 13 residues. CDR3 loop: CASSTGVDEKLFF. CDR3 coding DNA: TGTGCCAGCTCGACAGGGGTGGATGAAAAACTGTTTTTT.

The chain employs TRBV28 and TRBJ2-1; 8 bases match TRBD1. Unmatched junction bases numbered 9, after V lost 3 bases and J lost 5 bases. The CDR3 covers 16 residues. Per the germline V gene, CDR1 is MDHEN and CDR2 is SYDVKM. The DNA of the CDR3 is TGTGCCAGCAGTTTTACGTTGGACAGGGCCAACAATGAGCAGTTCTTC. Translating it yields CASSFTLDRANNEQFF.

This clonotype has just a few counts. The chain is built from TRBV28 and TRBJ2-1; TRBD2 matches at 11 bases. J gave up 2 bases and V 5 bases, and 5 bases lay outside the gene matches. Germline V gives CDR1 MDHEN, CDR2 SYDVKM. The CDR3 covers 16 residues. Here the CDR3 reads CASSRVAGGTYNEQFF. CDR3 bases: TGTGCCAGCAGTAGAGTAGCGGGGGGGACCTACAATGAGCAGTTCTTC.

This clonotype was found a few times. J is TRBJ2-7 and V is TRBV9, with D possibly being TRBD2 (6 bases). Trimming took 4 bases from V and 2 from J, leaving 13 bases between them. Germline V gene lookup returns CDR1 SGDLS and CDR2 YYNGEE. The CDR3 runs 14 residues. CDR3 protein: CASSPGGDPYEQYF. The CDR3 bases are TGTGCCAGCAGCCCTGGAGGGGACCCCTACGAGCAGTACTTC.

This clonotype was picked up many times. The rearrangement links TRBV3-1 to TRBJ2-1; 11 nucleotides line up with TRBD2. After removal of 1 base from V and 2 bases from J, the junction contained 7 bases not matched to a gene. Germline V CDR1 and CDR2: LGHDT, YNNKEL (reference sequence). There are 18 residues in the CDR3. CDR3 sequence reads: CASSQVTSGNLTYNEQFF. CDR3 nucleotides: TGTGCCAGCAGCCAAGTGACTAGCGGGAACCTAACCTACAATGAGCAGTTCTTC.

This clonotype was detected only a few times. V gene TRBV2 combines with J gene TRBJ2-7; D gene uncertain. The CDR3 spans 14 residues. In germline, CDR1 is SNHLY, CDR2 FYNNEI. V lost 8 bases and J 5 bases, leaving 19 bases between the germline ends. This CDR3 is CASPTRQSTNEQYV. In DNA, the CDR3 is TGTGCCAGCCCTACGAGGCAGAGCACGAACGAGCAGTACGTC.

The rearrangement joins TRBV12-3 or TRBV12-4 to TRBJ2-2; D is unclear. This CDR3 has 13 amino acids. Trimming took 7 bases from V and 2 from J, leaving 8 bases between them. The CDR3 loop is CASTPYNTGELFF. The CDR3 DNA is TGTGCCAGCACCCCATATAACACCGGGGAGCTGTTTTTT.

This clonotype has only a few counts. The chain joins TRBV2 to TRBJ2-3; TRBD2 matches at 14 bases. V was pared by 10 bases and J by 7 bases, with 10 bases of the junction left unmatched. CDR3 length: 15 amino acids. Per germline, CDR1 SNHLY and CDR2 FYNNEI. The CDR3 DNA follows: TGTGCCACCCGACTAGCGGGAGGGCCTACTTATACGCAGTATTTT. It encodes CATRLAGGPTYTQYF.

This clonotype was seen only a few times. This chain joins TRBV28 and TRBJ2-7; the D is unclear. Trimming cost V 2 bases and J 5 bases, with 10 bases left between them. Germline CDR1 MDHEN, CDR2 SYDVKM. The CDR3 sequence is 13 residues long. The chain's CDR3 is CASSLTVLHEQYV. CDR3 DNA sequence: TGTGCCAGCAGTTTAACCGTTTTGCACGAGCAGTACGTC.

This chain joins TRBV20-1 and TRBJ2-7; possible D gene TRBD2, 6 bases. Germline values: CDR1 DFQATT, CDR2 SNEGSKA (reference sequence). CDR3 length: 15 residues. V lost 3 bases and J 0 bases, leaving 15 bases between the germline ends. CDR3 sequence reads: CSASSLATRSYEQYV. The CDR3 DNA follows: TGCAGTGCTAGTTCCCTAGCGACCCGCTCCTACGAGCAGTACGTC.

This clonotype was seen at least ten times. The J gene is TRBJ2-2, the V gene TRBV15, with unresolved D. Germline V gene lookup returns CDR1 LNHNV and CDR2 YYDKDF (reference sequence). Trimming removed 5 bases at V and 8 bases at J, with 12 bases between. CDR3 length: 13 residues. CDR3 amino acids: CATSVRVGGELFF. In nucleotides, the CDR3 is TGTGCCACCAGCGTCCGGGTGGGGGGGGAGCTGTTTTTT.

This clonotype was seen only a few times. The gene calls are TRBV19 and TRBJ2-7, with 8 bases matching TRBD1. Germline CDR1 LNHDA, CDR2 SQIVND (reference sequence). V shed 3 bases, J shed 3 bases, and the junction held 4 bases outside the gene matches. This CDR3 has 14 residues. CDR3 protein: CASSILGTGYEQYF. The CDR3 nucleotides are TGTGCCAGTAGTATCCTCGGGACAGGCTACGAGCAGTACTTC.

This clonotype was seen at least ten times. The CDR3 protein is CSVEGLAPPSFSYNEQFF. In DNA, the CDR3 is TGCAGCGTTGAAGGTCTTGCGCCACCTTCATTCTCCTACAATGAGCAGTTCTTC. V gene TRBV29-1 combines with J gene TRBJ2-1, with D hard to call. The V gene's germline CDR1 is SQVTM and CDR2 ANQGSEA. This CDR3 is 18 amino acids long. Trimming shortened V by 1 base and J by 0 bases, and 19 bases separated the two germline ends.

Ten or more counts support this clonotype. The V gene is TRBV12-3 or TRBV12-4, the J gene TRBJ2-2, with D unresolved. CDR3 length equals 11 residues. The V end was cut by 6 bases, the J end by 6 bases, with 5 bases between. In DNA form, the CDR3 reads TGTGCCAGCAGGATTGCCGGGGAGCTGTTTTTT. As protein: CASRIAGELFF.

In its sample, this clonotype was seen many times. The CDR3 region has the DNA TGTGCCAGCCAGACAGTACCGAACACCGGGGAGCTGTTTTTT. This encodes CASQTVPNTGELFF. The chain recombines TRBV27 with TRBJ2-2; TRBD1 is a possible D gene (5 bases). The length of the CDR3 is 14 residues. Between the trimmed V and J ends, which lost 8 bases and 0 bases, there was a span of 10 bases. CDR1 is MNHEY and CDR2 is SMNVEV in the germline V gene (reference sequence).

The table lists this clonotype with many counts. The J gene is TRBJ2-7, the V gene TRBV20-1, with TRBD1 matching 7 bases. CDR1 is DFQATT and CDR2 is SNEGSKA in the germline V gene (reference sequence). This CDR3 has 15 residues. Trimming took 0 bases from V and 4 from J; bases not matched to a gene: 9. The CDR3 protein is CSARDRQGNVYEQYF. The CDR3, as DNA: TGCAGTGCTAGAGACCGACAGGGAAATGTGTACGAGCAGTACTTC.

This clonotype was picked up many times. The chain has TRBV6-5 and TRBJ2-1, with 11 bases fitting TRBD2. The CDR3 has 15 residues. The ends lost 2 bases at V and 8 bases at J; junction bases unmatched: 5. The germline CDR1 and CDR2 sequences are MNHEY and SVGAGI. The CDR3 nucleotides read TGTGCCAGCAGTTACGTAGCGGGAGGGCCATATGAGCAGTTCTTC. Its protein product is CASSYVAGGPYEQFF.

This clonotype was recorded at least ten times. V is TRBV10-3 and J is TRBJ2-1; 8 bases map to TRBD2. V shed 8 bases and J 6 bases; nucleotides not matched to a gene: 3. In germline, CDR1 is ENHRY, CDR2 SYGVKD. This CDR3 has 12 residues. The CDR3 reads CAIREGPNEQFF. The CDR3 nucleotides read TGTGCCATCCGGGAGGGCCCCAATGAGCAGTTCTTC.

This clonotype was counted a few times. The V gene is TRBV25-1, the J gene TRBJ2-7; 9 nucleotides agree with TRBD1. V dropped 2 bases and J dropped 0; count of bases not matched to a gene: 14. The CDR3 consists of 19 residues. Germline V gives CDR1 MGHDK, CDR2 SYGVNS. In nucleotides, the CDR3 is TGTGCCAGCAGTGAACAGACCGGGACAGGGAGATTCGACTCCTACGAGCAGTACTTC. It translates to CASSEQTGTGRFDSYEQYF.

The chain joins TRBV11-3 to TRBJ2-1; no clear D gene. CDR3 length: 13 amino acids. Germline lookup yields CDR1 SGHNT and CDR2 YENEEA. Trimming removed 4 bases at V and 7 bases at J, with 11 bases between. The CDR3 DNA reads TGTGCCAGCAGCTCAAGGGTGGAAAATGAGCAGTTCTTC. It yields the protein CASSSRVENEQFF.

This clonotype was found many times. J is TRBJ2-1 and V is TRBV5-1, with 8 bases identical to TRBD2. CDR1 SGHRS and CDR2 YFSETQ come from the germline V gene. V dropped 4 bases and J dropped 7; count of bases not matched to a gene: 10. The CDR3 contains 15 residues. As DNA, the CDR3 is TGCGCCAGCAGCCCTCGGGAGGGAGGGCCTAATGAGCAGTTCTTC. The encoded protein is CASSPREGGPNEQFF.

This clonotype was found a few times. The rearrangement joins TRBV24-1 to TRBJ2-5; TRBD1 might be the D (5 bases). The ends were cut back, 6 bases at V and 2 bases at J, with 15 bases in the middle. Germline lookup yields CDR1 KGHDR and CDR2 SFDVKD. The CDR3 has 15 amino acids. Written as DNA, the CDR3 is TGTGCCACCAGTCCTGCAGACAGAGAACAAGAGACCCAGTACTTC. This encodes CATSPADREQETQYF.

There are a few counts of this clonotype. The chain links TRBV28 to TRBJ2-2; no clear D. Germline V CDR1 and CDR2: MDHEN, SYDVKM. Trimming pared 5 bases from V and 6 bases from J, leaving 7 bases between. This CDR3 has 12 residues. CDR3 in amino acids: CASSHAPGELFF. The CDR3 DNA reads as TGTGCCAGCAGTCACGCCCCCGGGGAGCTGTTTTTT.

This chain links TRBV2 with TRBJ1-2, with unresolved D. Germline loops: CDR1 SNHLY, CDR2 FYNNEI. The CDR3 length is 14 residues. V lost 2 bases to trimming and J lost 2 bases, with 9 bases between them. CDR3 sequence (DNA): TGTGCCAGCAGTGAACGAAATGTGAACTATGGCTACACCTTC. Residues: CASSERNVNYGYTF.

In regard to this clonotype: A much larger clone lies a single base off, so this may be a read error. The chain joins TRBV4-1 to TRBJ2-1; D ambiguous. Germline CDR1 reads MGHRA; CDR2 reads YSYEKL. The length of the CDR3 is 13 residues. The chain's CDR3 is CPSSQERGNEQFF. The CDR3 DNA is TGCCCCAGCAGCCAAGAGAGAGGCAATGAGCAGTTCTTC.

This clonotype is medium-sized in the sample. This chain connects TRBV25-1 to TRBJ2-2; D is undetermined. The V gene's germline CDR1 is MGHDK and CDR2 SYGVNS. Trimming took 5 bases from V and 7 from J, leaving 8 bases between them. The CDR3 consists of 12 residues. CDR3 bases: TGTGCCAGCAGTTTGGTGGACGGGGAGCTGTTTTTT. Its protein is CASSLVDGELFF.

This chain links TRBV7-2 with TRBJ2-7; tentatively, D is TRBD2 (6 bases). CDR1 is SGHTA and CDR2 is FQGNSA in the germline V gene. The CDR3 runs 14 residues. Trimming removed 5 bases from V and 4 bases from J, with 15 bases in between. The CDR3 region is CASSRGTLFYEQYF. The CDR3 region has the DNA TGTGCCAGCAGCCGAGGGACTTTATTTTACGAGCAGTACTTC. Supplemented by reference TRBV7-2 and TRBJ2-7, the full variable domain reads GAGVSQSPSNKVTEKGKDVELRCDPISGHTALYWYRQSLGQGLEFLIYFQGNSAPDKSGLPSDRFSAERTGGSVSTLTIQRTQQEDSAVYLCASSRGTLFYEQYFGPGTRLTVT.

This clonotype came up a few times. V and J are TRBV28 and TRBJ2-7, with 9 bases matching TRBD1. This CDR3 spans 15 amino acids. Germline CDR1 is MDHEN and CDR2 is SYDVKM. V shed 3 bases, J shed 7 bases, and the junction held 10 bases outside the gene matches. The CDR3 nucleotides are TGTGCCAGCAGTTTCCCAGGGACAGGGTTTTATGAGCAGTACTTC. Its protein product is CASSFPGTGFYEQYF.

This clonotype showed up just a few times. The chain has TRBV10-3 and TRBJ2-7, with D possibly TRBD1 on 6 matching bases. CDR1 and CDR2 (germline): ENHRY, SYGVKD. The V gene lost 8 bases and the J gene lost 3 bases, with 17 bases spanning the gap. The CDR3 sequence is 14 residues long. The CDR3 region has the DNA TGTGCCATCGTCGAGCCAGGGGAATTCTACGAGCAGTACTTC. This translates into CAIVEPGEFYEQYF.

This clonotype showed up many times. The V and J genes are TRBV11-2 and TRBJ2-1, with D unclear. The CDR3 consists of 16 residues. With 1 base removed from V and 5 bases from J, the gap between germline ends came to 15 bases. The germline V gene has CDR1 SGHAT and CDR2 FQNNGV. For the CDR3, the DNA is TGTGCCAGCAGCTTAGTTGGAGTTTCCTATAACAATGAGCAGTTCTTC. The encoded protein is CASSLVGVSYNNEQFF.